This entry features one T cell receptor (beta chain) sequence. These data belong to a study of blood T cell repertoires in COVID-19. On the study more broadly: Sites in the United States, Italy and Spain provided acute and convalescent COVID-19 samples. The analysed material was cDNA or gDNA that came from T cells, B-cell-depleted T cells, or PBMCs.

After removal of 6 bases from V and 3 bases from J, the junction contained 3 bases not matched to a gene. The CDR3 consists of 15 residues. Germline lookup yields CDR1 LNHDA and CDR2 SQIVND (reference sequence). Study processing details: Scientists estimated how many nucleated cells there were by amplifying reference gene primers. Generated by immunoSEQ multiplex PCR, the TCRdb table keeps only in-frame clones and is missing some. Clone size and V and J calls were adopted from that table, with D and trimming inferred from the DNA. The sample yields around 450,000 clones, around 88% seen once. The chain carries TRBV19 and TRBJ1-4, with TRBD1 matching over 11 bases. Material for sequencing was peripheral blood. This clonotype originated in a woman aged 30 to 39 with acute or convalescent COVID-19. The DNA of the CDR3 is TGTGCCAGTAGCGGGACAGGGGGAGCTAATGAAAAACTGTTTTTT. This gives the protein CASSGTGGANEKLFF.